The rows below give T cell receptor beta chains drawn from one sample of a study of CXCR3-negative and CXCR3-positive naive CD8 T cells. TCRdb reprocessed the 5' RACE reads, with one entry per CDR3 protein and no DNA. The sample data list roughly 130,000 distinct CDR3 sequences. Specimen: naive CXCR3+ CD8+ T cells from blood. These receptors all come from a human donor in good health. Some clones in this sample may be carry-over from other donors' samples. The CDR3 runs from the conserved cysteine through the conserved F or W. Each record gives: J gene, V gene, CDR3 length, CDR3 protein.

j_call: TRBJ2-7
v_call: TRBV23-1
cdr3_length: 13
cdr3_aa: CASSQSRPYEQYF

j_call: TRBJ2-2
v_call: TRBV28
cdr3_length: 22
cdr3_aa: CASSLFPPLNSYRDENTGELFF

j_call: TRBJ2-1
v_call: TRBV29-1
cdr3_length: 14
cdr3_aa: CSVVERPSYNEQFF

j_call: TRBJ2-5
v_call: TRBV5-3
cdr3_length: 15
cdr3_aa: CARSLELLTGETQCF

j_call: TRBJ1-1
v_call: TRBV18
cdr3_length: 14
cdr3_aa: CASSPPGINTEAFF

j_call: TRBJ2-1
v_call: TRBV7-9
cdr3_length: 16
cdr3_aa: CASSPPISGRYNEQFF

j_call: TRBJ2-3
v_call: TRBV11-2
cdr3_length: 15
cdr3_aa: CASGGFDNTPDTQYF

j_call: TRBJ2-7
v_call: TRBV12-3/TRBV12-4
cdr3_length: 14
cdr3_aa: CASSYRDRIYEQYF

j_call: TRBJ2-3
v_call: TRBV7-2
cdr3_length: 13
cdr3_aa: CASSGGLTDTQYF

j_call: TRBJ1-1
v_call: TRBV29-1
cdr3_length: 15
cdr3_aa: CSVEPRAGASTEAFF

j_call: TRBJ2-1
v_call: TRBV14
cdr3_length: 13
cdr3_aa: CASSQWGVNEQFF

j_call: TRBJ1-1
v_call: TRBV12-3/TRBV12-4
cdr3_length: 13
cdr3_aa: CASSTTGSPEAFF

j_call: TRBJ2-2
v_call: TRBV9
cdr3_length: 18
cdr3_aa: CASSLGLAGGPRTGELFF

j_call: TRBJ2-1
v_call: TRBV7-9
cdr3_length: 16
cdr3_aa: CASSPRTSGGNNEQFF

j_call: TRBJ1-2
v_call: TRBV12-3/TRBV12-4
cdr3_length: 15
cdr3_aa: CASISSDDRRYGYTF

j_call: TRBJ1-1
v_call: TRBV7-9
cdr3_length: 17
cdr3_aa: CASSPWTGGALDTEAFF

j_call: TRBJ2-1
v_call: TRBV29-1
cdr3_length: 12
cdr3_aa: CSVQREMDEQFF

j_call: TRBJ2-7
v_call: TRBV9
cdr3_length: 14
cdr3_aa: CASSAMDYSYEQYF

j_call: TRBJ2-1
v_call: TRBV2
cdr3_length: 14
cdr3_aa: CASSGRGEGVEQFF

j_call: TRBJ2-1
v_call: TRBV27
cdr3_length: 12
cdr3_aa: CASSGSPNEQFF

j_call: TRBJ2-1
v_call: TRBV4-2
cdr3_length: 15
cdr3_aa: CASSPIPGGNNEQFF

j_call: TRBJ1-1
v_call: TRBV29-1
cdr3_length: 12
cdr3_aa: CGGRGGGTEAFF

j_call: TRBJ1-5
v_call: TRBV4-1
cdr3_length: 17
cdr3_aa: CASSLTEVDDSNQPQHF

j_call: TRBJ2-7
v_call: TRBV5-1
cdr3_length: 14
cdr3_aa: CASSFGTGTYEQYF

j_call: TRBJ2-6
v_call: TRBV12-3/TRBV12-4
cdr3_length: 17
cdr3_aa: CASRAGQVLWGANVLTF

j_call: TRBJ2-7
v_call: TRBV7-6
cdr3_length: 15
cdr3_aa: CASSFGEGGSYEQYF

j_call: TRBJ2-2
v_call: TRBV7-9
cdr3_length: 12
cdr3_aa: CGASGSPGELFF

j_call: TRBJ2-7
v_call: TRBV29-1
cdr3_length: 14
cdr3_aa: CSVEASGSSYEQYF

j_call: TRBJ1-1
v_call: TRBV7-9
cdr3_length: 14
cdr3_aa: CASSFYPEDTEAFF

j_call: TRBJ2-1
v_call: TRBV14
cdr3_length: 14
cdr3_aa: CASSPLTAYNEQFF

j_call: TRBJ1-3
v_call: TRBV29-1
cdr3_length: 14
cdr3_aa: CSVEGSAGEDTIYF

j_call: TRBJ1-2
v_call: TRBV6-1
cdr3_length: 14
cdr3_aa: CASSELGGVYGYTF

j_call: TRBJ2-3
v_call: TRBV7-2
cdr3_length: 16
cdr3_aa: CASSSTGGRTTDTQYF

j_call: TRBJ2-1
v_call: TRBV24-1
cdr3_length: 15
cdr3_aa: CATSEGTSGSDEQFF

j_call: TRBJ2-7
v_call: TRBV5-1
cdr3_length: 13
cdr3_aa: CASSLTPRVEQYF

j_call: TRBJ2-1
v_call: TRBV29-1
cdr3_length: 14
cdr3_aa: CSALTSGSYNEQFF

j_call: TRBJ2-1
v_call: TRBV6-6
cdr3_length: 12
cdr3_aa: CAHGTGWNEQFF

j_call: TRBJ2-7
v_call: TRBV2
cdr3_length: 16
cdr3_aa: CASSESRISAVYEQYF

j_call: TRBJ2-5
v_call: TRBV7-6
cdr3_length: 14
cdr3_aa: CASSSHRNQETQYF

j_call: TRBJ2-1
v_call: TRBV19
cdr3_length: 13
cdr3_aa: CASSPSGTGEQFF

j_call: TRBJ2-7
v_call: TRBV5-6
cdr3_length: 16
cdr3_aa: CASSSRTGYVTYEQYF

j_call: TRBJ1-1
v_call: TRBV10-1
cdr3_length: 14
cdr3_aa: CASSESGQARGGFF

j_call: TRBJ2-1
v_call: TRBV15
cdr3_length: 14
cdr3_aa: CATSRKPGNNEQFF

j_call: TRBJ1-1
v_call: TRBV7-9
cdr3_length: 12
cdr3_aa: CASSLDDTEAFF

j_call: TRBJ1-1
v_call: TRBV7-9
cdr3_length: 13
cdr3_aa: CASSLATGWEAFF

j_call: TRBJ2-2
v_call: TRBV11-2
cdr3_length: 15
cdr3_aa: CASSYNGVSAGELFF

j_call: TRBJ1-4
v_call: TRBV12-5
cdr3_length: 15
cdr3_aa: CASGLAADPNEKLFF

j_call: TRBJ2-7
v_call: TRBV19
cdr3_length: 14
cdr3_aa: CASSSSGLLREQYF